The 22 T cell receptor beta chains below come from one sample, sequenced in a study of prognosis after radiotherapy for stage I lung cancer. From genomic DNA, TCR beta CDR3 was amplified by two-round multiplex PCR. Amplification during the initial PCR round employed primers specific to each TRBV and TRBJ gene. TCRdb passed the multiplex PCR reads through MiXCR, listing each CDR3 protein once. The data hold approximately 28,000 distinct CDR3 sequences, with around 43% observed a single time. This sample comprised PBMCs, obtained before or after stereotactic body radiation therapy (not recorded which). The source is a donor over 45 with non-small cell lung cancer.

Of note for this clonotype: One junction end does not reproduce the germline sequence, and a read error may be involved. V and J are TRBV11-2 and TRBJ2-2, with 7 positions matching TRBD1. CDR3 length: 16 amino acids. The germline V gene has CDR1 SGHAT and CDR2 FQNNGV. The CDR3 here is CASSPGTVDHTVELFF. CDR3 sequence (DNA): TGTGCCAGCAGCCCTGGGACAGTGGACCACACCGTGGAGCTGTTTTTT.

Turning to this clonotype: The junction shows a germline mismatch at one end, possibly a read error. The rearrangement links TRBV28 to TRBJ1-2; D is unclear. The CDR3 extends over 12 amino acids. Germline assignment: CDR1 MDHEN and CDR2 SYDVKM. CDR3 nucleotides: TGTGCCAGAAGTTCAAGTAACTATGGCTACACCTTC. Translating it yields CARSSSNYGYTF.

A word on this clonotype: At one of its ends the junction is not consistent with the germline gene, which may arise from a read error. The rearrangement uses TRBV12-3 or TRBV12-4 and TRBJ2-3; no firm D call. This CDR3 is 14 amino acids long. The CDR3: CASSLVSITYTQYF. CDR3 sequence (DNA): TGTGCCAGCAGTTTAGTTTCTATCACATATACGCAGTATTTT.

In this sample, this clonotype turned up once. The junction and the germline gene differ at one end; a read error may be behind it. The CDR3 DNA reads as TGTGCCAGCAGCGAACTGACAGGGACTTCACCCCTCCACTTT. Translation: CASSELTGTSPLHF. The chain employs TRBV5-1 and TRBJ1-6; 7 bases match TRBD1. Germline CDR1 SGHRS, CDR2 YFSETQ. This CDR3 spans 14 amino acids.

This clonotype was observed many times. The V and J genes are TRBV20-1 and TRBJ2-5, with TRBD2 as a possible D gene (5 bases). Germline CDR1 and CDR2: DFQATT and SNEGSKA (reference sequence). This CDR3 has 12 residues. The germline V and J ends were trimmed by 4 bases and 9 bases, with 15 bases remaining between them. The CDR3 reads CSAKEGPGAQYF. For the CDR3, the DNA is TGCAGTGCTAAAGAGGGTCCCGGGGCCCAGTACTTC.

This clonotype was observed many times. The chain combines TRBV29-1 with TRBJ2-1; 8 positions match TRBD2. With V trimmed by 7 bases and J by 7 bases, 9 bases remained unmatched. The germline gives CDR1 SQVTM, CDR2 ANQGSEA. The CDR3 runs to 13 residues. The CDR3 region has the DNA TGCAGCGCCGGGAGGGCCAGTAGGAATGAGCAGTTCTTC. It specifies CSAGRASRNEQFF.

In its sample, this clonotype was seen many times. This chain joins TRBV6-2 or TRBV6-3 and TRBJ2-1; TRBD2 matches 12 bases. Germline CDR1 MNHEY, CDR2 SVGEGT. V shed 5 bases and J 6 bases; nucleotides not matched to a gene: 11. The CDR3 runs 17 residues. CDR3 coding DNA: TGTGCCAGCAGTCGATCTGCCGGACTAGCGGGGAGCAATGAGCAGTTCTTC. As protein: CASSRSAGLAGSNEQFF.

This clonotype was picked up many times. The CDR3 DNA follows: TGTGCCAGCAGGAGGGACACTGGCTCTGGAAACACCATATATTTT. It specifies CASRRDTGSGNTIYF. The V and J genes are TRBV2 and TRBJ1-3, with D possibly TRBD1 on 6 matching bases. Germline V CDR1 and CDR2: SNHLY, FYNNEI. The CDR3 sequence is 15 residues long. With 6 bases removed from V and 0 bases from J, the gap between germline ends came to 12 bases.

The sample holds many counts of this clonotype. The genes are TRBV2 and TRBJ2-3, with 8 bases lining up with TRBD2. The length of the CDR3 is 15 residues. With 8 bases clipped from V and 0 bases from J, the junction kept 7 bases outside the gene matches. Germline V gene data show CDR1 as SNHLY and CDR2 as FYNNEI. The CDR3 here is CASGETSASTDTQYF. In nucleotides, the CDR3 is TGTGCCAGCGGAGAGACTAGCGCTAGCACAGATACGCAGTATTTT.

At least ten counts were recorded for this clonotype. A much more abundant neighbour one base away suggests this may be a read error. The CDR3 coding sequence is TGTGCCCGCAGCTTAGGGACAGCCACCTACGAGCAGTACTTC. Protein: CARSLGTATYEQYF. V is TRBV7-2 and J is TRBJ2-7, with 7 bases fitting TRBD1. Germline lookup yields CDR1 SGHTA and CDR2 FQGNSA. This CDR3 comprises 14 residues.

This clonotype was seen at least ten times. V gene TRBV7-9 combines with J gene TRBJ2-7; D ambiguous. The CDR3 extends over 13 amino acids. Germline CDR1 reads SEHNR; CDR2 reads FQNEAQ (reference sequence). The ends were cut back, 6 bases at V and 5 bases at J, with 14 bases in the middle. Here the CDR3 reads CASSKAGSDEQYF. Here the CDR3 DNA reads TGTGCCAGCAGTAAGGCCGGGTCGGACGAGCAGTACTTC.

The sample holds many counts of this clonotype. This sequence joins TRBV20-1 and TRBJ2-3, with 9 bases matching TRBD2. The trim removed 8 bases at V and 0 bases at J, leaving 12 bases unmatched. The CDR3 spans 16 residues. Germline V gene data show CDR1 as DFQATT and CDR2 as SNEGSKA (reference sequence). DNA for the CDR3: TGCAGTTCTGTGGCGGGAGGGCCTCAAAGCACAGATACGCAGTATTTT. Amino acid sequence: CSSVAGGPQSTDTQYF.

This chain connects TRBV27 to TRBJ2-7; the D gene is possibly TRBD1 (5 bases). Looked up from germline, CDR1 is MNHEY and CDR2 is SMNVEV (reference sequence). V was clipped by 6 bases and J by 1 base, with 13 bases between them. The CDR3 has 14 residues. CDR3 in DNA: TGTGCCAGCAGACCAGGGTTTTCGTCCTACGAGCAGTACTTC. It translates to CASRPGFSSYEQYF.

This clonotype was seen repeatedly, ten times or more. The chain uses TRBV18 and TRBJ2-2, with TRBD2 matching 8 bases. Per the germline V gene, CDR1 is KGHSH and CDR2 is LQKENI. The CDR3 consists of 16 residues. V lost 1 base to trimming and J lost 0 bases; unmatched junction nucleotides: 1. CDR3 sequence (DNA): TGTGCCAGCTCACCACGGACTAGCTCGAACACCGGGGAGCTGTTTTTT. This gives the protein CASSPRTSSNTGELFF. The full variable domain, with the rest looked up from reference TRBV18 and TRBJ2-2, is NAGVMQNPRHLVRRRGQEARLRCSPMKGHSHVYWYRQLPEEGLKFMVYLQKENIIDESGMPKERFSAEFPKEGPSILRIQQVVRGDSAAYFCASSPRTSSNTGELFFGEGSRLTVL.

This clonotype was recorded at least ten times. The rearrangement uses TRBV20-1 and TRBJ1-5; D is undetermined. CDR3 size: 13 residues. V was trimmed by 6 bases and J by 0 bases, leaving 9 bases between them. In germline, CDR1 is DFQATT, CDR2 SNEGSKA (reference sequence). The CDR3 region has the DNA TGCAGTGCCCCCTTAAATAGCAATCAGCCCCAGCATTTT. This codes for CSAPLNSNQPQHF.

This clonotype was recorded at least ten times. The chain employs TRBV10-3 and TRBJ2-7; D is possibly TRBD2 (6 bases). With 0 bases removed from V and 4 bases from J, the gap between germline ends came to 10 bases. Germline CDR1 is ENHRY and CDR2 is SYGVKD. This CDR3 region has 14 residues. CDR3 residues: CAISESTRRYEQYF. CDR3 coding DNA: TGTGCCATCAGTGAGTCGACTAGAAGGTACGAGCAGTACTTC.

DNA for the CDR3: TGTGCCTGGAGTGTTTCTGGAAACACCATATATTTT. Translation gives CAWSVSGNTIYF. The chain links TRBV30 to TRBJ1-3, with no clear D. Germline V gives CDR1 GTSNPN, CDR2 SVGIG (reference sequence). V was clipped by 0 bases and J by 1 base, with 1 base between them. There are 12 residues in the CDR3.

Remarks on this clonotype: This likely came from a read error, as a far larger clone is one base away. V usage is TRBV7-6 and J usage is TRBJ2-7; D is unclear. This CDR3 has 14 residues. The germline gives CDR1 SGHVS, CDR2 FNYEAQ. The ends were cut back, 4 bases at V and 7 bases at J, with 17 bases in the middle. The CDR3 DNA follows: TGTGCCAGCAGCTCCCTAGGATTCCAGAATGAGCAGTACTTC. This sequence encodes CASSSLGFQNEQYF.

In its sample, this clonotype was seen a few times. The chain uses TRBV14 and TRBJ1-4; D is ambiguous. This CDR3 region has 14 residues. With 4 bases removed from V and 7 bases from J, the gap between germline ends came to 13 bases. The germline V gene has CDR1 SGHDN and CDR2 FVKESK. Here the CDR3 DNA reads TGTGCCAGCAGCCTCCGGGAGCGTAGTGAAAAACTGTTTTTT. Protein: CASSLRERSEKLFF.

This clonotype was seen repeatedly, ten times or more. This chain uses TRBV11-2 with TRBJ2-7; unclear D gene. This CDR3 region has 13 residues. The V gene lost 0 bases and the J gene lost 10 bases, with 13 bases spanning the gap. CDR1 and CDR2 from the germline V gene are SGHAT and FQNNGV. The CDR3 nucleotides read TGTGCCAGCAGCTTAGAAGGCAGAACCAGCCAGTACTTC. Translation: CASSLEGRTSQYF. The whole variable domain, filled in from reference TRBV11-2 and TRBJ2-7, reads EAGVAQSPRYKIIEKRQSVAFWCNPISGHATLYWYQQILGQGPKLLIQFQNNGVVDDSQLPKDRFSAERLKGVDSTLKIQPAKLEDSAVYLCASSLEGRTSQYFGPGTRLTVT.

This clonotype was observed a single time. A far larger clone is off by one base, so a read error is likely. The chain has TRBV27 and TRBJ2-3, with 11 bases fitting TRBD2. Germline V CDR1 and CDR2: MNHEY, SMNVEV (reference sequence). There are 15 residues in the CDR3. Germline trimming cut 10 bases from V and 3 bases from J; bases unmatched to any gene: 9. CDR3 sequence: CATAGASGRTDTQYF. The CDR3 nucleotides read TGTGCCACCGCCGGGGCTAGCGGGAGGACAGATACGCAGTATTTT.

Ten or more counts support this clonotype. V usage is TRBV18 and J usage is TRBJ2-7; maybe TRBD1 (5 bases). The V gene's germline CDR1 is KGHSH and CDR2 LQKENI. The CDR3 totals 15 residues. V gave up 1 base and J gave up 3 bases, with 13 bases separating them. In nucleotides, the CDR3 is TGTGCCAGCTCACCACGGCAGGGATTGGGCTACGAGCAGTACTTC. Translated, it gives CASSPRQGLGYEQYF. Full variable domain (missing parts from reference TRBV18 and TRBJ2-7): NAGVMQNPRHLVRRRGQEARLRCSPMKGHSHVYWYRQLPEEGLKFMVYLQKENIIDESGMPKERFSAEFPKEGPSILRIQQVVRGDSAAYFCASSPRQGLGYEQYFGPGTRLTVT.